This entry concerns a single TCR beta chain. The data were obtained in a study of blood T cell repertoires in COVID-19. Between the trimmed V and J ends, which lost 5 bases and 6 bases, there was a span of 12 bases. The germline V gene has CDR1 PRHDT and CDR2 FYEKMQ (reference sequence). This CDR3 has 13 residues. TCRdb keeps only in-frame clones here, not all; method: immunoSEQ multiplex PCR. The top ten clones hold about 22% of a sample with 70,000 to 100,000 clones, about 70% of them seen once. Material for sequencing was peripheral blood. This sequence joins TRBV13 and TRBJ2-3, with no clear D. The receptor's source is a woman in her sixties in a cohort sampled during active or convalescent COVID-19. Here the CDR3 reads CASSRRPGDTQYF. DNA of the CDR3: TGTGCCAGCAGCCGACGGCCCGGGGATACGCAGTATTTT.